This T cell receptor (beta chain) came from a study of identical twins. Study outcomes and limitations: Within cord blood, abundant beta clonotypes carried fewer insertions, but memory repertoires showed no such trend. For out-of-frame alpha sequences shared by twins, low generation probability was in excess.

Trimming removed 2 bases at V and 9 bases at J, with 16 bases between. This CDR3 region has 14 residues. This clonotype was counted ten times or more. What it binds is not known. TCRdb re-derived calls from the 5' RACE reads in MiXCR, one entry per CDR3 protein. This table holds a few hundred thousand distinct CDR3 sequences, about 6.7% found once. The sample also formed part of further work on T cells expressing NK-cell markers. That study reports: The sequencing cohort of eight donors included seven HCMV-seropositive individuals and one seronegative individual. The contribution of dominant NKG2C+ clonotypes to CD8+ T cells in roughly six donors was roughly 1.0-7.5%.

The chain links TRBV12-3 or TRBV12-4 to TRBJ1-1; D not resolved. The clonotype originates from a woman aged 18-30 years in good health. Sequences were obtained from CD8+ T cells sorted from blood. The CDR3 sequence is CASSLPENPQKAFF. The CDR3, as DNA: TGTGCCAGCAGTTTACCCGAAAACCCTCAAAAAGCTTTCTTT.